This TCR beta chain emerged from a study of T cell clones after liver transplantation. Background on the study: TCRbeta sequencing after a pre-transplant mixed lymphocyte reaction identified graft-donor-reactive clones, later tracked in post-transplant blood. HCV positivity affected three of eight recipients; the rest lacked autoimmune or viral indications. Blood was drawn pre-transplant, before withdrawal, and after full or failed withdrawal.

Profiled with immunoSEQ multiplex PCR; TCRdb holds only in-frame clones, not every one. Altogether some 80,000 clones are present, roughly 85% being singletons, with the ten largest covering 0.45% to 0.6%. Study-level points and caveats: Rather than being deleted, graft donor-reactive T cells may have moved into the graft.

A word on this clone: What it binds is unknown.

This specimen consisted of CD4+ T cells from blood, obtained around 45 months after liver transplant. The receptor's source is a human patient who received a liver transplant. Some T cells may be transferred from the graft donor.

The CDR3, as DNA: TGTGCCAGCAGCGCTAGCGGGAGGGCCGGGGTTGAGACCCAGTACTTC. Protein product: CASSASGRAGVETQYF. The V gene is TRBV9, the J gene TRBJ2-5, with 12 bases aligning to TRBD2. The CDR3 length is 16 residues. V gave up 3 bases and J gave up 5 bases; unmatched junction bases: 8. Germline V CDR1 and CDR2: SGDLS, YYNGEE. Full variable domain (rest looked up from reference TRBV9 and TRBJ2-5): DSGVTQTPKHLITATGQRVTLRCSPRSGDLSVYWYQQSLDQGLQFLIQYYNGEERAKGNILERFSAQQFPDLHSELNLSSLELGDSALYFCASSASGRAGVETQYFGPGTRLLVL.